Shown below are 30 T cell receptor beta chains from a single sample sequenced in a study of blood T cell repertoires in COVID-19. The data were produced by immunoSEQ multiplex PCR, yet TCRdb's version contains in-frame clones alone and is incomplete. The sample contains roughly 250,000 clones, about 80% of which appear only once. Specimen: peripheral blood. The receptors come from an elderly woman with active or convalescent COVID-19.

This clone was recorded a few times. J is TRBJ2-2 and V is TRBV12-5, with D perhaps matching TRBD1 (7 bases). This CDR3 contains 17 residues. V dropped 8 bases and J dropped 6 bases, with 25 bases sitting between them. CDR1 and CDR2 (germline): LGHNT, FRNRAP. The CDR3 here is CASRRSEGAALAGELFF. The DNA for the CDR3 is TGTGCTAGTCGTCGCTCGGAGGGGGCGGCGTTGGCCGGGGAGCTGTTTTTT.

This rearrangement joins TRBV30 to TRBJ1-4; 9 bases map to TRBD1. V lost 3 bases and J lost 6; bases outside the gene matches: 11. CDR1 is GTSNPN, CDR2 SVGIG, per germline (reference sequence). The CDR3 sequence is 16 residues long. CDR3 in DNA: TGTGCCTGGAGGGAAGGACAGGGGATTCATTATGAAAAACTGTTTTTT. Amino acid sequence: CAWREGQGIHYEKLFF.

The chain links TRBV19 to TRBJ1-2, with 7 positions matching TRBD1. Trimming cost V 3 bases and J 4 bases; bases outside gene matches: 8. Germline CDR1 and CDR2: LNHDA and SQIVND (reference sequence). The CDR3 covers 15 residues. CDR3 loop: CASSINPGGPYGYTF. The DNA of the CDR3 is TGTGCCAGTAGTATCAACCCAGGGGGGCCCTATGGCTACACCTTC. Supplemented by reference TRBV19 and TRBJ1-2, the full variable domain reads DGGITQSPKYLFRKEGQNVTLSCEQNLNHDAMYWYRQDPGQGLRLIYYSQIVNDFQKGDIAEGYSVSREKKESFPLTVTSAQKNPTAFYLCASSINPGGPYGYTFGSGTRLTVV.

The chain joins TRBV6-5 to TRBJ1-4; 7 positions agree with TRBD1. V shed 5 bases and J 1 base; nucleotides not matched to a gene: 4. CDR1 is MNHEY, CDR2 SVGAGI, per germline. This CDR3 comprises 15 residues. CDR3 DNA sequence: TGTGCCAGCAGTCTTCAGGGGGAAACTAATGAAAAACTGTTTTTT. Protein product: CASSLQGETNEKLFF.

V usage is TRBV6-5 and J usage is TRBJ2-7, with 7 bases aligning to TRBD1. From germline, CDR1 is MNHEY and CDR2 SVGAGI. V was pared by 0 bases and J by 2 bases, with 7 bases of the junction left unmatched. The CDR3 is 16 residues long. The CDR3, as DNA: TGTGCCAGCAGTTACTCGCGTGGGACAGAACCCTACGAGCAGTACTTC. It codes for CASSYSRGTEPYEQYF.

The gene calls are TRBV5-5 and TRBJ1-5; TRBD1 is a possible D gene (5 bases). V lost 1 base and J 12 bases, leaving 11 bases between the germline ends. The CDR3 has 12 amino acids. Germline V gene data show CDR1 as SGHKS and CDR2 as YYEKEE (reference sequence). The CDR3 loop reads CASSLFAGDQHF. CDR3 coding DNA: TGTGCCAGCAGCTTGTTCGCGGGGGACCAGCATTTT.

The CDR3 loop is CASSLDNSLAGYNEQFF. CDR3 coding DNA: TGTGCCAGCAGCTTAGATAATTCGCTAGCGGGATACAATGAGCAGTTCTTC. This rearrangement joins TRBV7-6 to TRBJ2-1; 9 bases fit TRBD2. The germline CDR1 and CDR2 sequences are SGHVS and FNYEAQ. Trimming removed 1 base from V and 4 bases from J; junction bases left unmatched: 8. The CDR3 loop spans 17 amino acids.

This sequence joins TRBV5-1 and TRBJ2-1; D remains ambiguous. Germline V gene lookup returns CDR1 SGHRS and CDR2 YFSETQ. CDR3 length: 17 residues. Trimming stripped 0 bases from V and 7 bases from J, with 20 bases between. CDR3 sequence (DNA): TGCGCCAGCAGCTTGGATCACCAACTACCCCCTCGGAATGAGCAGTTCTTC. Protein sequence: CASSLDHQLPPRNEQFF.

This rearrangement joins TRBV18 to TRBJ2-5, with TRBD2 matching over 8 bases. Germline V gene data show CDR1 as KGHSH and CDR2 as LQKENI. The V and J ends lost 2 bases and 3 bases, in that order; junction bases with no gene match: 14. This CDR3 contains 18 residues. Here the CDR3 DNA reads TGTGCCAGCTCACCATTTGCAGCGGGAGCCCAATCAAAAGAGACCCAGTACTTC. This translates into CASSPFAAGAQSKETQYF.

This chain connects TRBV27 to TRBJ1-5; tentatively, D is TRBD1 (5 bases). V was shortened by 7 bases and J by 4 bases, with 14 bases between the two germline ends. The CDR3 loop spans 14 amino acids. CDR1 is MNHEY and CDR2 is SMNVEV in the germline V gene (reference sequence). The chain's CDR3 is CASTPIRGNQPQHF. In nucleotides, the CDR3 is TGTGCCAGCACCCCGATCCGGGGGAATCAGCCCCAGCATTTT.

The chain employs TRBV5-8 and TRBJ1-4, with TRBD1 matching over 9 bases. In germline, CDR1 is SGHTS, CDR2 YDEGEE. The CDR3 has 16 residues. V shed 4 bases and J 4 bases; nucleotides not matched to a gene: 8. This chain's CDR3 is CASSAGGTGINEKLFF. CDR3 coding DNA: TGTGCCAGCAGCGCGGGCGGGACAGGGATTAATGAAAAACTGTTTTTT.

This chain links TRBV5-5 with TRBJ2-5; 11 bases fit TRBD2. CDR3 length: 17 amino acids. Per the germline V gene, CDR1 is SGHKS and CDR2 is YYEKEE (reference sequence). With 4 bases clipped from V and 2 bases from J, the junction kept 10 bases outside the gene matches. DNA of the CDR3: TGTGCCAGCAGCACAGGACTAGCGGGTCCCTTACAAGAGACCCAGTACTTC. Residues: CASSTGLAGPLQETQYF.

The gene calls are TRBV7-9 and TRBJ1-3; 7 positions agree with TRBD1. After removal of 8 bases from V and 3 bases from J, the junction contained 13 bases not matched to a gene. The CDR3 loop spans 16 amino acids. In germline, CDR1 is SEHNR, CDR2 FQNEAQ (reference sequence). The CDR3 loop reads CASRPKDRIDGNTIYF. CDR3 in DNA: TGTGCCAGCCGCCCGAAGGACAGGATAGATGGAAACACCATATATTTT.

The V and J genes are TRBV3-1 (or the pseudogene TRBV3-2) and TRBJ1-3; a weak D match, TRBD1 (5 bases). V was trimmed by 6 bases and J by 3 bases, leaving 12 bases between them. CDR3 length: 14 residues. Germline V gene lookup returns CDR1 LGHDT and CDR2 YNNKEL (reference sequence). Here the CDR3 reads CASRVQGGGNTIYF. CDR3 coding DNA: TGTGCCAGCAGGGTCCAGGGCGGTGGAAACACCATATATTTT.

V gene TRBV2 combines with J gene TRBJ2-3; no clear D gene. Trimming removed 5 bases at V and 9 bases at J, with 9 bases between. The CDR3 spans 11 residues. Germline V gives CDR1 SNHLY, CDR2 FYNNEI. This CDR3 reads CASSPLGTQYF. CDR3 nucleotide sequence: TGTGCCAGCAGTCCCCTAGGCACGCAGTATTTT. Full variable domain (remainder filled in from reference TRBV2 and TRBJ2-3): EPEVTQTPSHQVTQMGQEVILRCVPISNHLYFYWYRQILGQKVEFLVSFYNNEISEKSEIFDDQFSVERPDGSNFTLKIRSTKLEDSAMYFCASSPLGTQYFGPGTRLTVL.

This chain connects TRBV12-3 or TRBV12-4 to TRBJ2-5, with 12 nucleotides matching TRBD2. The J segment lost 9 bases and the V segment lost 9 bases, leaving 8 bases of the junction unmatched. This CDR3 region has 13 residues. CDR3 sequence reads: CASASGGAGAQYF. CDR3 nucleotide sequence: TGTGCCAGTGCTAGCGGGGGGGCCGGGGCCCAGTACTTC.

The chain recombines TRBV14 with TRBJ1-1; D gene unclear. Deletions cut 5 bases from V and 6 bases from J, with 10 bases between. Germline CDR1 is SGHDN and CDR2 is FVKESK. The length of the CDR3 is 12 residues. The CDR3 DNA sequence: TGTGCCAGCAGCAGGCGGATCCCTGAAGCTTTCTTT. Translated: CASSRRIPEAFF.

CDR3 sequence (DNA): TGTGCCTGGAGTAGCGGCAGGGGCGATCAGCCCCAGCATTTT. Residues: CAWSSGRGDQPQHF. This sequence joins TRBV30 and TRBJ1-5, with D maybe TRBD1 (6 bases). V was cut by 2 bases and J by 5 bases, with 13 bases left in between. The CDR3 is 14 residues long. In germline, CDR1 is GTSNPN, CDR2 SVGIG (reference sequence).

The V and J genes are TRBV19 and TRBJ2-1, with 7 bases matching TRBD1. The germline V gene encodes CDR1 LNHDA and CDR2 SQIVND (reference sequence). The junction had 11 bases not matched to a gene; V was cut back by 0 bases and J by 9 bases. This CDR3 has 16 residues. The CDR3 bases are TGTGCCAGTAGTATAGATGGGAGACAGGGAAATTTTGAGCAGTTCTTC. Protein product: CASSIDGRQGNFEQFF.

This chain uses TRBV7-2 with TRBJ1-1, with TRBD1 identical over 9 bases. The ends lost 6 bases at V and 5 bases at J; junction bases unmatched: 10. CDR3 length: 15 residues. Germline values: CDR1 SGHTA, CDR2 FQGNSA. DNA of the CDR3: TGTGCCAGCAGACAGTGGGGACAGGGAAGGACTGAAGCTTTCTTT. Translation: CASRQWGQGRTEAFF.

This clone turned up a few times. Within the sample, other DNA sequences also encode this same CDR3. This sequence joins TRBV18 and TRBJ2-2; D may be TRBD1 (5 bases). The CDR3 loop spans 14 amino acids. V lost 0 bases to trimming and J lost 5 bases, with 7 bases between them. Germline V CDR1 and CDR2: KGHSH, LQKENI. The CDR3 DNA is TGTGCCAGCTCACCACCCCAGGGTACCGGGGAGCTGTTTTTT. Translation gives CASSPPQGTGELFF.

This sequence joins TRBV20-1 and TRBJ2-7, with 11 nucleotides matching TRBD1. Per the germline V gene, CDR1 is DFQATT and CDR2 is SNEGSKA (reference sequence). The CDR3 sequence is 14 residues long. With 3 bases clipped from V and 7 bases from J, the junction kept 8 bases outside the gene matches. The CDR3 DNA sequence: TGCAGTGCTAGTTGGGACAGGGGGACGGGAGAGCAGTACTTC. Translating it yields CSASWDRGTGEQYF.

This clone appeared once. This chain connects TRBV29-1 to TRBJ2-1; 12 bases map to TRBD2. The germline V gene encodes CDR1 SQVTM and CDR2 ANQGSEA. The CDR3 length is 16 residues. V was pared by 5 bases and J by 0 bases, with 5 bases of the junction left unmatched. The CDR3 DNA sequence: TGCAGCGTTTGGACTAGCGGGATGAGCTCCTACAATGAGCAGTTCTTC. Protein: CSVWTSGMSSYNEQFF.

This chain joins TRBV6-1 and TRBJ2-1; weak D call: TRBD1 (6 bases). Germline lookup yields CDR1 MNHNS and CDR2 SASEGT. V lost 2 bases and J lost 5, with 13 bases in between. This CDR3 spans 15 amino acids. This chain's CDR3 is CASSEHGTTNNEQFF. CDR3 bases: TGTGCCAGCAGTGAACACGGGACAACCAACAATGAGCAGTTCTTC.

The V gene is TRBV5-4, the J gene TRBJ2-1; tentative D call: TRBD1 (6 bases). Germline assignment: CDR1 SGHNT and CDR2 YYREEE (reference sequence). This CDR3 comprises 14 residues. Trimming stripped 4 bases from V and 2 bases from J, with 10 bases between. The CDR3: CASSEGTTYNEQFF. In nucleotides, the CDR3 is TGTGCCAGCAGCGAAGGGACAACCTACAATGAGCAGTTCTTC.

This clone was counted a few times. V gene TRBV3-1 (or the pseudogene TRBV3-2) combines with J gene TRBJ2-7, with D unclear. Trimming removed 1 base from V and 6 bases from J, with 10 bases in between. Germline V CDR1 and CDR2: LGHDT, YNNKEL (reference sequence). The CDR3 sequence is 13 residues long. The CDR3 region is CASSQVPRVEQYF. The CDR3, as DNA: TGTGCCAGCAGCCAAGTCCCTCGAGTCGAGCAGTACTTC.

The chain combines TRBV12-3 or TRBV12-4 with TRBJ2-5; no definite D call. CDR3 length equals 11 residues. Trimming removed 5 bases from V and 9 bases from J, with 10 bases in between. CDR3: CASSLQQAQYF. As DNA, the CDR3 is TGTGCCAGCAGTCTCCAGCAGGCCCAGTACTTC.

The chain carries TRBV6-6 and TRBJ1-1; TRBD1 agrees at 8 bases. CDR1 is MNHNY and CDR2 is SVGAGI in the germline V gene (reference sequence). The trim removed 3 bases at V and 3 bases at J, leaving 3 bases unmatched. The CDR3 sequence is 14 residues long. The CDR3 region is CASSYTGGDTEAFF. The CDR3 DNA is TGTGCCAGCAGTTATACAGGGGGGGACACTGAAGCTTTCTTT.

The chain is built from TRBV24-1 and TRBJ1-2; D is possibly TRBD1 (6 bases). The germline V gene has CDR1 KGHDR and CDR2 SFDVKD. The CDR3 length is 16 residues. The V end lost 1 base, the J end lost 4 bases, and 15 bases lay between the germline ends. In DNA form, the CDR3 reads TGTGCCACCAGTGATTTTAGAACAGGGTCCGGCTATGGCTACACCTTC. Translating gives CATSDFRTGSGYGYTF.

The genes are TRBV29-1 and TRBJ1-5; 11 nucleotides line up with TRBD1. The V and J ends lost 7 bases and 6 bases, in that order; junction bases with no gene match: 5. The CDR3 covers 13 residues. Germline V gives CDR1 SQVTM, CDR2 ANQGSEA. CDR3 protein: CSAGQGAGQPQHF. The CDR3 DNA is TGCAGCGCCGGACAGGGGGCCGGTCAGCCCCAGCATTTT.